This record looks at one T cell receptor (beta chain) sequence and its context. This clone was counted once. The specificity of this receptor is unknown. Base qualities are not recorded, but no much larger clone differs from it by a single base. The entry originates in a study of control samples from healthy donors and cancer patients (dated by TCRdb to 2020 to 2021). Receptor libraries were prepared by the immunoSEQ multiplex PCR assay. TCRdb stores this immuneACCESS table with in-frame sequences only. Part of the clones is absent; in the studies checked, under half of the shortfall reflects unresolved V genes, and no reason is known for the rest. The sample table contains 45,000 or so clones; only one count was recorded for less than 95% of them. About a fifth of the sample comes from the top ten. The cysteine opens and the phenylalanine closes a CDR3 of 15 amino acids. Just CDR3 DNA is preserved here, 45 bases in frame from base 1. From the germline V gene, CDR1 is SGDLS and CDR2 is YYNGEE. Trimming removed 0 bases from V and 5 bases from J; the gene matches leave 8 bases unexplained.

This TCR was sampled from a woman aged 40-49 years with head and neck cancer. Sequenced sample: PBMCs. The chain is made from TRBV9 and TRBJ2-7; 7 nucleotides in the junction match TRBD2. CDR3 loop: CASSVGGGRGDEQYF. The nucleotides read TGTGCCAGCAGCGTAGGGGGGGGGAGAGGTGACGAGCAGTACTTC.